The 6 T cell receptor beta chains reported below all come from one sample, sequenced in a study of shared clonotypes between healthy human individuals. Method: immunoSEQ multiplex PCR; TCRdb's copy keeps in-frame clones and lacks some. The sample lists over a million clones, over 95% occurring once. The sample consisted of naive CD4+ T cells sorted from blood. Subset specified: CD45RA+ positively selected. These receptors were taken from a man aged 30-40 years in good health.

The chain employs TRBV5-4 and TRBJ2-3; D assignment may be TRBD1 or TRBD2 (5 bases each). Germline assignment: CDR1 SGHNT and CDR2 YYREEE (reference sequence). The V end was cut by 0 bases, the J end by 1 base, with 12 bases between. The CDR3 length is 16 residues. CDR3 bases: TGTGCCAGCAGCTTGGTGGGGGTAGCACGCACAGATACGCAGTATTTT. Protein sequence: CASSLVGVARTDTQYF.

The chain is built from TRBV18 and TRBJ1-1; D remains unclear. V shed 3 bases and J shed 2 bases, with 13 bases lying between them. This CDR3 contains 15 residues. In germline, CDR1 is KGHSH, CDR2 LQKENI. The CDR3 DNA sequence: TGTGCCAGCTCACCGGGCGGGGTGCGCAACACTGAAGCTTTCTTT. Encoded protein: CASSPGGVRNTEAFF.

The chain uses TRBV7-3 and TRBJ2-5; D may match TRBD1 or TRBD2 (5 bases each). CDR3 length: 13 residues. Trimming took 5 bases from V and 5 from J, leaving 12 bases between them. Germline V lookup: CDR1 SGHTA, CDR2 FQGTGA. CDR3 protein: CASSTQRGETQYF. The CDR3 DNA is TGTGCCAGCAGCACCCAACGGGGCGAGACCCAGTACTTC.

The rearrangement joins TRBV5-5 to TRBJ1-1; the D gene is possibly TRBD1 (5 bases). CDR3 length: 13 residues. Trimming left V 2 bases short and J 1 base short, with 6 bases between. In germline, CDR1 is SGHKS, CDR2 YYEKEE (reference sequence). This CDR3 is CASSLGTNTEAFF. Written as DNA, the CDR3 is TGTGCCAGCAGCTTAGGGACGAACACTGAAGCTTTCTTT.

This sequence joins TRBV28 and TRBJ1-2, with 9 positions matching TRBD1. The germline V gene has CDR1 MDHEN and CDR2 SYDVKM. This CDR3 spans 15 amino acids. J gave up 0 bases and V 6 bases, and 5 bases lay outside the gene matches. Here the CDR3 reads CASRTQGASNYGYTF. The DNA of the CDR3 is TGTGCCAGCAGGACACAGGGGGCCTCTAACTATGGCTACACCTTC.

This chain connects TRBV7-9 to TRBJ2-7, with TRBD2 as a possible D gene (6 bases). The CDR3 consists of 15 residues. V was trimmed by 1 base and J by 5 bases, leaving 15 bases between them. Germline loops: CDR1 SEHNR, CDR2 FQNEAQ (reference sequence). CDR3 protein: CASSLGRVGNDEQYF. DNA for the CDR3: TGTGCCAGCAGCTTAGGGAGGGTGGGTAACGACGAGCAGTACTTC. The full variable domain, completed using reference TRBV7-9 and TRBJ2-7, is DTGVSQNPRHKITKRGQNVTFRCDPISEHNRLYWYRQTLGQGPEFLTYFQNEAQLEKSRLLSDRFSAERPKGSFSTLEIQRTEQGDSAMYLCASSLGRVGNDEQYFGPGTRLTVT.